The source of this T cell receptor beta chain is a study of identical twins. The study's findings and limits: Insertions were fewer in abundant cord blood beta clonotypes, whereas memory repertoires showed none of this pattern. Zero-insertion analyses could be partly confounded by invariant MAIT and iNKT cells.

A single record per CDR3 protein comes from TCRdb applying MiXCR to the 5' RACE reads. The sample records over 200,000 distinct CDR3 sequences, roughly a tenth being singletons. All donors comprised healthy Caucasians. There are a few counts of this clonotype. Antigen: not known. Losses at the gene ends were 0 bases for V and 2 bases for J; bases not matched to a gene: 11. This CDR3 has 20 residues. Germline CDR1 and CDR2: LGHDT and YNNKEL (reference sequence). J is TRBJ2-7 and V is TRBV3-1; 15 nucleotides agree with TRBD2. The specimen was memory (CD45RO+) T cells sorted from blood. The clonotype originates from a woman aged 18-29 years in good health. CDR3 amino acids: CASSQDGIYGLAGGPYEQYF. DNA for the CDR3: TGTGCCAGCAGCCAAGACGGAATATATGGACTAGCGGGAGGGCCCTACGAGCAGTACTTC.